This T cell receptor beta chain was identified in a study of T-cell memory formation after mild COVID-19. Study overall: Largely donor-specific TCR clusters were found.

V dropped 2 bases and J dropped 2 bases, with 6 bases sitting between them. This CDR3 contains 13 residues. Germline CDR1 KGHSH, CDR2 LQKENI. The study, taken as a whole, reports: Researchers report contracting CD4+ clones mostly in CM and EM, with CD8+ clones in EMRA. Clones contracting day 15 to 85 were balanced CD4/CD8; later expanders leaned CD4+. Researchers found some responding clones in pre-infection memory, a sign that cross-reactive memory joined.

On this clonotype itself: Its antigen is still unknown.

MiXCR, applied by TCRdb to the 5' RACE reads, yields one record per CDR3 protein. The sample has 400,000 or so distinct CDR3 sequences; around 20% are singletons. The sequencing input was PBMCs or a T cell subset sorted from them (not recorded which). This sequence was found in an adult woman who had mild COVID-19 (a few samples of this study predate the infection). Cell type and time point are not known. The chain carries TRBV18 and TRBJ2-5, with D unresolved. In nucleotides, the CDR3 is TGTGCCAGCTCACCAGACTTGCAAGAGACCCAGTACTTC. Residues: CASSPDLQETQYF.